This T cell receptor (beta chain) was sequenced during a study of cytomegalovirus exposure and HLA in healthy donors. General study points: CMV serostatus alone was available as immune exposure information. By HLA locus, TCR association rates varied in a later analysis, with DRB1 showing the most and HLA-C the fewest. TCR beta sequences reportedly predicted most subjects' HLA-A and HLA-B alleles accurately.

The PCR made use of 60 Vbeta and 13 Jbeta primers. Some clones are missing from TCRdb's copy, which holds only in-frame ones; the method was immunoSEQ multiplex PCR. The sample carries over 150,000 clones, roughly three quarters recorded once. Germline CDR1 MGHRA, CDR2 YSYEKL. The CDR3 is 16 amino acids. Trimming shortened V by 3 bases and J by 2 bases, and 13 bases separated the two germline ends. A few counts support this clone. Its antigen remains unknown. The gene calls are TRBV4-1 and TRBJ2-2, with a tentative D call TRBD2 (5 bases). Input material: PBMCs. The clonotype was recovered from a young man in good health and CMV-seropositive. The CDR3 region has the DNA TGCGCCAGCAGCCATATACCGGGGTCTAACACCGGGGAGCTGTTTTTT. It is translated as CASSHIPGSNTGELFF.